This note documents a single TCR beta chain sequence. TCRdb re-called the PCR reads with MiXCR. The sample records about 59,000 clones, roughly 29% being singletons. Germline CDR1 SNHLY, CDR2 FYNNEI. V was cut by 6 bases and J by 4 bases, with 10 bases left in between. The CDR3 is 13 residues long. Each patient went into thyroid surgery without having received any treatment. These data come from a study of metastatic and nonmetastatic thyroid tumors. The V gene is TRBV2, the J gene TRBJ1-3; D is perhaps TRBD1 (5 bases). Specimen: blood. This TCR derives from a female donor with papillary thyroid cancer or a benign thyroid nodule (not recorded which). Some clones in this sample may be carry-over from other donors' samples. The CDR3 nucleotides read TGTGCCAGCAGCCAGGGTTCAGGAAACACCATATATTTT. Its translation is CASSQGSGNTIYF. Looking up the rest from reference TRBV2 and TRBJ1-3 gives the full variable domain: EPEVTQTPSHQVTQMGQEVILRCVPISNHLYFYWYRQILGQKVEFLVSFYNNEISEKSEIFDDQFSVERPDGSNFTLKIRSTKLEDSAMYFCASSQGSGNTIYFGEGSWLTVV.